This T cell receptor beta chain originates from a study of cytomegalovirus exposure and HLA in healthy donors. Vbeta (60) and Jbeta (13) primers were used in the PCR. The repertoire was sequenced with immunoSEQ multiplex PCR; TCRdb's copy has only in-frame clones and lacks some. The data contain about 90,000 clones, approximately 65% of them singletons. Germline V CDR1 and CDR2: SQVTM, ANQGSEA. The CDR3 sequence is 15 residues long. V lost 3 bases and J lost 0, with 9 bases in between. The chain combines TRBV29-1 with TRBJ2-6; D is uncertain. The sample taken for sequencing was PBMCs. The receptor comes from a man aged 30-40 years in good health and CMV-seronegative. The CDR3 DNA reads TGCAGCGTTGATTCCGAGAGCTCTGGGGCCAACGTCCTGACTTTC. Translating it yields CSVDSESSGANVLTF.